Listed below are T cell receptor beta chains from one sample, sequenced in a study of blood T cell repertoires in COVID-19. TCRdb's table, derived via immunoSEQ multiplex PCR, lists solely in-frame clones and lacks some. This table has about 100,000 clones, roughly 92% appearing once. The sample was peripheral blood. Source of these receptors: a man in his forties or fifties with active COVID-19. Each CDR3 is given with its conserved first and last residue. Fields, in order: CDR3 protein, CDR3 length, J gene, V gene.

CDR3 protein: CASSLDHGSNQPQHF; CDR3 length: 15; J gene: TRBJ1-5; V gene: TRBV5-1
CDR3 protein: CASSLNPGLPYEQYF; CDR3 length: 15; J gene: TRBJ2-7; V gene: TRBV18
CDR3 protein: CASNGLAGDEQYF; CDR3 length: 13; J gene: TRBJ2-7; V gene: TRBV2
CDR3 protein: CASSPGFIAEAFF; CDR3 length: 13; J gene: TRBJ1-1; V gene: TRBV5-5
CDR3 protein: CASSLSATRTTNYGYTF; CDR3 length: 17; J gene: TRBJ1-2; V gene: TRBV5-5
CDR3 protein: CASSSQGLGYGYTF; CDR3 length: 14; J gene: TRBJ1-2; V gene: TRBV2
CDR3 protein: CATSRDLSQGKGMNTEAFF; CDR3 length: 19; J gene: TRBJ1-1; V gene: TRBV15
CDR3 protein: CASSLREGNTIYF; CDR3 length: 13; J gene: TRBJ1-3; V gene: TRBV27
CDR3 protein: CSADRSTDTQYF; CDR3 length: 12; J gene: TRBJ2-3; V gene: TRBV29-1
CDR3 protein: CASRGQGVNTEAFF; CDR3 length: 14; J gene: TRBJ1-1; V gene: TRBV6-5
CDR3 protein: CASRSFDRGSGEQYF; CDR3 length: 15; J gene: TRBJ2-7; V gene: TRBV7-9
CDR3 protein: CAWSSGETQYF; CDR3 length: 11; J gene: TRBJ2-5; V gene: TRBV30
CDR3 protein: CASSSRQGSNQPQHF; CDR3 length: 15; J gene: TRBJ1-5; V gene: TRBV6-2/TRBV6-3
CDR3 protein: CSVGRGLSYEQYF; CDR3 length: 13; J gene: TRBJ2-7; V gene: TRBV29-1
CDR3 protein: CASGPTNEKLFF; CDR3 length: 12; J gene: TRBJ1-4; V gene: TRBV2
CDR3 protein: CASAGTGYYNEQFF; CDR3 length: 14; J gene: TRBJ2-1; V gene: TRBV28
CDR3 protein: CAISDRQGNTEAFF; CDR3 length: 14; J gene: TRBJ1-1; V gene: TRBV10-3
CDR3 protein: CARGTPPLCVGELFF; CDR3 length: 15; J gene: TRBJ2-2; V gene: TRBV23-1
CDR3 protein: CASSALTGGAETQYF; CDR3 length: 15; J gene: TRBJ2-5; V gene: TRBV11-2
CDR3 protein: CASSRGGRYGYTF; CDR3 length: 13; J gene: TRBJ1-2; V gene: TRBV7-8
CDR3 protein: CAWSVGIGTEAFF; CDR3 length: 13; J gene: TRBJ1-1; V gene: TRBV30
CDR3 protein: CSVSIQRAGDEQYF; CDR3 length: 14; J gene: TRBJ2-7; V gene: TRBV29-1
CDR3 protein: CASSMSRDRVGYTF; CDR3 length: 14; J gene: TRBJ1-2; V gene: TRBV6-5
CDR3 protein: CASSPGSAEPQHF; CDR3 length: 13; J gene: TRBJ1-5; V gene: TRBV18
CDR3 protein: CASSFGAGNTIYF; CDR3 length: 13; J gene: TRBJ1-3; V gene: TRBV5-1
CDR3 protein: CASSPIGLAGSTDTQYF; CDR3 length: 17; J gene: TRBJ2-3; V gene: TRBV4-1
CDR3 protein: CASRLTPQSDTQYF; CDR3 length: 14; J gene: TRBJ2-3; V gene: TRBV5-1
CDR3 protein: CAWTTGTWGNTEAFF; CDR3 length: 15; J gene: TRBJ1-1; V gene: TRBV30
CDR3 protein: CASNRAGGSGANVLTF; CDR3 length: 16; J gene: TRBJ2-6; V gene: TRBV28
CDR3 protein: CASSLVQQLSGNTIYF; CDR3 length: 16; J gene: TRBJ1-3; V gene: TRBV5-4
CDR3 protein: CSASVKQGGNQPQHF; CDR3 length: 15; J gene: TRBJ1-5; V gene: TRBV20-1
CDR3 protein: CASSSDRTGRLFF; CDR3 length: 13; J gene: TRBJ2-1; V gene: TRBV27
CDR3 protein: CASSEFGDNSPLHF; CDR3 length: 14; J gene: TRBJ1-6; V gene: TRBV2
CDR3 protein: CASSIGQGRDNTGELFF; CDR3 length: 17; J gene: TRBJ2-2; V gene: TRBV19
CDR3 protein: CASSWTGEYGYTF; CDR3 length: 13; J gene: TRBJ1-2; V gene: TRBV5-1
CDR3 protein: CASSPPWGRETQYF; CDR3 length: 14; J gene: TRBJ2-5; V gene: TRBV7-9
CDR3 protein: CATSRDSLSGNTIYF; CDR3 length: 15; J gene: TRBJ1-3; V gene: TRBV15
CDR3 protein: CASIAGSNHEQYF; CDR3 length: 13; J gene: TRBJ2-7; V gene: TRBV5-1
CDR3 protein: CASSRGTSLTDTQYF; CDR3 length: 15; J gene: TRBJ2-3; V gene: TRBV5-4
CDR3 protein: CASGGAGDTQYF; CDR3 length: 12; J gene: TRBJ2-3; V gene: TRBV7-3
CDR3 protein: CASSLEGLGQGRSEQYF; CDR3 length: 17; J gene: TRBJ2-7; V gene: TRBV5-1
CDR3 protein: CASRGRLPGGETQYF; CDR3 length: 15; J gene: TRBJ2-5; V gene: TRBV19
CDR3 protein: CASSLAGEGKLFF; CDR3 length: 13; J gene: TRBJ1-4; V gene: TRBV5-5
CDR3 protein: CASSPSEQEAQYF; CDR3 length: 13; J gene: TRBJ2-5; V gene: TRBV18
CDR3 protein: CASSLLWSGGYEQYF; CDR3 length: 15; J gene: TRBJ2-7; V gene: TRBV27
CDR3 protein: CASSLGSGGGNYGYTF; CDR3 length: 16; J gene: TRBJ1-2; V gene: TRBV11-2
CDR3 protein: CTSSRPEPGVAGDEQYF; CDR3 length: 17; J gene: TRBJ2-7; V gene: TRBV1
CDR3 protein: CASSPRGTGEYEQYF; CDR3 length: 15; J gene: TRBJ2-7; V gene: TRBV23-1
CDR3 protein: CATATGDSGEQYF; CDR3 length: 13; J gene: TRBJ2-7; V gene: TRBV6-5
CDR3 protein: CASLSLWGAYNEQFF; CDR3 length: 15; J gene: TRBJ2-1; V gene: TRBV6-5
CDR3 protein: CASSPGGTEAFF; CDR3 length: 12; J gene: TRBJ1-1; V gene: TRBV5-4